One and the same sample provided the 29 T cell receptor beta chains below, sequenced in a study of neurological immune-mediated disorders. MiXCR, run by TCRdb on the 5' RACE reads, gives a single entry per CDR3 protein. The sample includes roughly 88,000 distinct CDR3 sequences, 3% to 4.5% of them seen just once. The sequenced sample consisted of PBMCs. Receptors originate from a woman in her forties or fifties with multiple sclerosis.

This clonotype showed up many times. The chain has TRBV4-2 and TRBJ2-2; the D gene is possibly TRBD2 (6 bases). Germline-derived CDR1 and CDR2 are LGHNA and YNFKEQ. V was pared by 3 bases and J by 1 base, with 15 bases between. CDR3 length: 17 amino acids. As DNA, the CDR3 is TGTGCCAGCAGCCAGCCTTGGCGGGGAGAGAACACCGGGGAGCTGTTTTTT. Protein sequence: CASSQPWRGENTGELFF.

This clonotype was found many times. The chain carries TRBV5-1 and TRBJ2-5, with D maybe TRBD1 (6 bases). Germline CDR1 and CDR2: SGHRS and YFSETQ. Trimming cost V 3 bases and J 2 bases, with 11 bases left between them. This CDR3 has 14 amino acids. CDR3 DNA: TGCGCCAGCAGCTCCAGGACAGTACAAGAGACCCAGTACTTC. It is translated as CASSSRTVQETQYF.

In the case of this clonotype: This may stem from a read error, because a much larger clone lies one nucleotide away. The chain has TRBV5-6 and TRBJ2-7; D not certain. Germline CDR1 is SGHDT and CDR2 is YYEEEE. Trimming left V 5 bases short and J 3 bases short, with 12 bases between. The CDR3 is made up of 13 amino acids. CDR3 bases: TGTGCCAGCAGTCTACGCCGTCACTACGAGCAGTACTTC. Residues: CASSLRRHYEQYF.

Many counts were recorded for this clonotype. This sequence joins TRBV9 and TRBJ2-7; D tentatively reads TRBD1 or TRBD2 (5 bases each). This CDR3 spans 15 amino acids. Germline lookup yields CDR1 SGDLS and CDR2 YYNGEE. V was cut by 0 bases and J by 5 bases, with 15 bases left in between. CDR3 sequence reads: CASSVGGPGRNEQYF. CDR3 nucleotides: TGTGCCAGCAGCGTAGGGGGCCCGGGGCGCAACGAGCAGTACTTC. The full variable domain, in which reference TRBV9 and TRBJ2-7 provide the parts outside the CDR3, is DSGVTQTPKHLITATGQRVTLRCSPRSGDLSVYWYQQSLDQGLQFLIQYYNGEERAKGNILERFSAQQFPDLHSELNLSSLELGDSALYFCASSVGGPGRNEQYFGPGTRLTVT.

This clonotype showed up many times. The CDR3 protein is CASSLVGRGLQETQYF. Here the CDR3 DNA reads TGCGCCAGCAGCTTGGTCGGCAGGGGGCTACAAGAGACCCAGTACTTC. The J gene is TRBJ2-5, the V gene TRBV5-1; TRBD1 agrees at 8 bases. The J segment lost 2 bases and the V segment lost 0 bases, leaving 6 bases of the junction unmatched. CDR1 is SGHRS, CDR2 YFSETQ, per germline. CDR3 length: 16 amino acids.

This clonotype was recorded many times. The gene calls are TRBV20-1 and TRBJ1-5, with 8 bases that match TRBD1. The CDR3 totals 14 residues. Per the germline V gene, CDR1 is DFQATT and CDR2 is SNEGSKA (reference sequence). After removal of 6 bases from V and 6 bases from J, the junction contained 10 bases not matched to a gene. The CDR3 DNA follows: TGCAGTGCCACGGACAGGGACAACAGTCAGCCCCAGCATTTT. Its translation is CSATDRDNSQPQHF.

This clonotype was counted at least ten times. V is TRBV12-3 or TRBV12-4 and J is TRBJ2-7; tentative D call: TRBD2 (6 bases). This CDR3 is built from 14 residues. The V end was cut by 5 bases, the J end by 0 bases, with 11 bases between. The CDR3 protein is CASSRGIHSYEQYF. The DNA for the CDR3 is TGTGCCAGCAGTCGGGGGATTCACTCCTACGAGCAGTACTTC.

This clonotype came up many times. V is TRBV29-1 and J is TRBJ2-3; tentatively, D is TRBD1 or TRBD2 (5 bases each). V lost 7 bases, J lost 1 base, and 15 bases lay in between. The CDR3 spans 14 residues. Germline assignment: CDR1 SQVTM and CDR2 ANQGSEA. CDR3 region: CSAQTGPRTDTQYF. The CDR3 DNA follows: TGCAGCGCCCAAACGGGGCCCCGCACAGATACGCAGTATTTT.

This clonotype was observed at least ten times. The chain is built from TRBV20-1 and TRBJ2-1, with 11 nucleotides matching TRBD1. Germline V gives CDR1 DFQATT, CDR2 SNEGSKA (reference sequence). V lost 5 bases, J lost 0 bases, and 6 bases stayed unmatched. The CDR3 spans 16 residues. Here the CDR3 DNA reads TGCAGTGCTCCTACTGGGACAGGGGGCTCCTACAATGAGCAGTTCTTC. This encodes CSAPTGTGGSYNEQFF.

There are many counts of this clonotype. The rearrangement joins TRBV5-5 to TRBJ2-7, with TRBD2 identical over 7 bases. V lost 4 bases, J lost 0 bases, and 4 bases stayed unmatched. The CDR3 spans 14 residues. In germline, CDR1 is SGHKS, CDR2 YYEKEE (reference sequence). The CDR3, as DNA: TGTGCCAGCAGCCCTACTAGCGACTCCTACGAGCAGTACTTC. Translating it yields CASSPTSDSYEQYF.

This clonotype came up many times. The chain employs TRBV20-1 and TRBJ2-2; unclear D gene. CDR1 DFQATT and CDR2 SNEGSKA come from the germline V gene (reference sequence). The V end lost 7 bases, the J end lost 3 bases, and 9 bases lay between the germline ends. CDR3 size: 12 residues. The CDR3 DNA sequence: TGCAGTGTCCCGAAGGACACCGGGGAGCTGTTTTTT. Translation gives CSVPKDTGELFF.

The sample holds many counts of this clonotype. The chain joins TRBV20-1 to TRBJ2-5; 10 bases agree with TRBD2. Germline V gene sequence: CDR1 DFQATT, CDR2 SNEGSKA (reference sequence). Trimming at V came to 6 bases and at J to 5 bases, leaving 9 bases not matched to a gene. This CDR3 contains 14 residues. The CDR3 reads CSARERGGVETQYF. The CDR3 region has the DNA TGCAGTGCAAGGGAGCGGGGGGGCGTCGAGACCCAGTACTTC.

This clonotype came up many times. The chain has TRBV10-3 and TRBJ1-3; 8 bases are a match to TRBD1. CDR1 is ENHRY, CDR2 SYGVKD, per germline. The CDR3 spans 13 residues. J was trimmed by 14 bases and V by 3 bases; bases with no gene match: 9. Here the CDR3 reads CAISDRRGDRLYF. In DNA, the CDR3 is TGTGCCATCAGTGATCGACGGGGGGACAGGTTATATTTT.

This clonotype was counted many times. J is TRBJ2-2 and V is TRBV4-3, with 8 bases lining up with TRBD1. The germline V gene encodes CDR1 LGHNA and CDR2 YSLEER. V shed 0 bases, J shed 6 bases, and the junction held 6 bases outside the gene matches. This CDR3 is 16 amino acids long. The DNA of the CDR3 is TGCGCCAGCAGCCAAGATTTGCCAGGGGGCCCCGGGGAGCTGTTTTTT. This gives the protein CASSQDLPGGPGELFF.

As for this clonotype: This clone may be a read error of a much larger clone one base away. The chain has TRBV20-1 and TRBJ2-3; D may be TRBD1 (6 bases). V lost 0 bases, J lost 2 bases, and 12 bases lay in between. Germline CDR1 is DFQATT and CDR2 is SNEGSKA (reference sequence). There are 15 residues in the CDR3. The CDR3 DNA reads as TGCAGTGCTAGAGATGGGGGCCTCCACACAGATACGCAGTATTTT. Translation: CSARDGGLHTDTQYF.

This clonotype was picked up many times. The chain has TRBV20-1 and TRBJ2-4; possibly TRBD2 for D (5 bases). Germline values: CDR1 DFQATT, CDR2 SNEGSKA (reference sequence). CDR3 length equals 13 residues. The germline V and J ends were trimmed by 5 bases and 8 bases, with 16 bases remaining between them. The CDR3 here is CSASSGSGDIQYF. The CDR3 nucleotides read TGCAGTGCTTCCTCCGGATCCGGGGACATTCAGTACTTC.

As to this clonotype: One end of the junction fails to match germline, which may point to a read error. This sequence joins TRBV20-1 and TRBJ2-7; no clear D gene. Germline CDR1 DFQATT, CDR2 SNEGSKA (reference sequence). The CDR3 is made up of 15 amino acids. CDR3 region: CSAKSRTLSSYERYF. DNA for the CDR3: TGCAGTGCAAAATCGAGGACGTTAAGCTCCTACGAGCGGTACTTC.

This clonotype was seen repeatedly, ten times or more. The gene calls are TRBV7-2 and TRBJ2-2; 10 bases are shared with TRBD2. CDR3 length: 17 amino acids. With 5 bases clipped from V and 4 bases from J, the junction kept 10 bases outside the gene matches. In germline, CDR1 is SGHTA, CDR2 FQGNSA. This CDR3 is CASSTQRGGLGTGELFF. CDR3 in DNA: TGTGCCAGCAGCACCCAGCGGGGGGGCTTGGGCACCGGGGAGCTGTTTTTT.

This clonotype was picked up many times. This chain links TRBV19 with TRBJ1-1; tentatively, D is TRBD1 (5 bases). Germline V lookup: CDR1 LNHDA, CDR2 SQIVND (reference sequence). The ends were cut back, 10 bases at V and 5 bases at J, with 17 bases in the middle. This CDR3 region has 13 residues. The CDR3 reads CATSGGSGTEAFF. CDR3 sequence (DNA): TGTGCCACCTCCGGGGGTTCAGGTACTGAAGCTTTCTTT.

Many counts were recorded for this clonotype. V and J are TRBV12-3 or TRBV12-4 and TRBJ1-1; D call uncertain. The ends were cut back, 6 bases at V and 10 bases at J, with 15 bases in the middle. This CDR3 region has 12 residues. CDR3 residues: CASSATPLRAFF. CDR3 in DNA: TGTGCCAGCAGCGCGACACCGCTAAGAGCTTTCTTT.

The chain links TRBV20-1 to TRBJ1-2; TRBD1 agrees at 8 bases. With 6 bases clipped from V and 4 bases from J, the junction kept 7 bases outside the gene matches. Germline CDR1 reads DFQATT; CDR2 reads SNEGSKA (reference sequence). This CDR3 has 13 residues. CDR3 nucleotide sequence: TGCAGTGCAACAGGGGGTTCGTCCTATGGCTACACCTTC. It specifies CSATGGSSYGYTF.

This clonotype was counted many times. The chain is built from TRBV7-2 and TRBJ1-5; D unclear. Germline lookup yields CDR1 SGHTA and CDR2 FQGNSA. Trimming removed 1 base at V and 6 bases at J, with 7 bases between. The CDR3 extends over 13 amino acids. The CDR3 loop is CASSLGGIQPQHF. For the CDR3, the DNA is TGTGCCAGCAGCTTAGGTGGGATTCAGCCCCAGCATTTT.

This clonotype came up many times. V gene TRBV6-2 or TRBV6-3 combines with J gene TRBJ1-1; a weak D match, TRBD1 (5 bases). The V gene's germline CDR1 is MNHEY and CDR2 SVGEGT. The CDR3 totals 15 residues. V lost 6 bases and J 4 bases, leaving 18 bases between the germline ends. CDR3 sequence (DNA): TGTGCCAGCAGCAACTACGTAGGGGTGAGCACTGAAGCTTTCTTT. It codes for CASSNYVGVSTEAFF.

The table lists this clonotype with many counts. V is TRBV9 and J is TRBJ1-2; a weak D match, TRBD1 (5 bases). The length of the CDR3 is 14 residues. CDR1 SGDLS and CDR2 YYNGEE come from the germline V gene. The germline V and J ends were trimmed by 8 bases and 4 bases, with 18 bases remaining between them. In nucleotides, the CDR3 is TGTGCCAGATTAGGGGCAGGGAGCGCCTATGGCTACACCTTC. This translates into CARLGAGSAYGYTF.

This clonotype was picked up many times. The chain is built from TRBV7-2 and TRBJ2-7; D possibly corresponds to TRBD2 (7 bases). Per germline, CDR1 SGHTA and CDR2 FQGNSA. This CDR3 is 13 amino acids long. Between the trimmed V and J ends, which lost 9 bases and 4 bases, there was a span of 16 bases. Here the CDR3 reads CASRGGGPYEQYF. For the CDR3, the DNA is TGTGCCAGTAGAGGGGGGGGGCCGTACGAGCAGTACTTC.

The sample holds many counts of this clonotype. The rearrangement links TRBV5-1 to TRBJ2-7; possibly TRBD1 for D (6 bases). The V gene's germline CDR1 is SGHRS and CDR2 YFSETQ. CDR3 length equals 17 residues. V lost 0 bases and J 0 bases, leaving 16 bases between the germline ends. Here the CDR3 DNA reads TGCGCCAGCAGCTTGGACTTCGGGACATTTAGCTCCTACGAGCAGTACTTC. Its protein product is CASSLDFGTFSSYEQYF.

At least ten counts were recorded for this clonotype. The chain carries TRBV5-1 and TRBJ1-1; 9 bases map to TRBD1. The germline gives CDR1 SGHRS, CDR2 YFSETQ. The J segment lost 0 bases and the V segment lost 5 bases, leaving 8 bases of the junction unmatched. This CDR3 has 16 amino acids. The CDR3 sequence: CASRRDRVALNTEAFF. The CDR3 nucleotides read TGCGCCAGCAGGAGGGACAGGGTAGCCCTGAACACTGAAGCTTTCTTT.

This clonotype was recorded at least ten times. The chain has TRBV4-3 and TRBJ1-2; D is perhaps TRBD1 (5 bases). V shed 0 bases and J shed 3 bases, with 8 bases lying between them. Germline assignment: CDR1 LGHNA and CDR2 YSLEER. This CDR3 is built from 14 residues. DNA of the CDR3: TGCGCCAGCAGCCAAGAGGGCAGGGACTATGGCTACACCTTC. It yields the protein CASSQEGRDYGYTF.

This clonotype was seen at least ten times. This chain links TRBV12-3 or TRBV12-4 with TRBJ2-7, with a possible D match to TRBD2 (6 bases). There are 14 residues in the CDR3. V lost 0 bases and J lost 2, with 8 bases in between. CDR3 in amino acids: CASSLAGGAYEQYF. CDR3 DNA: TGTGCCAGCAGTTTAGCGGGCGGGGCCTACGAGCAGTACTTC.